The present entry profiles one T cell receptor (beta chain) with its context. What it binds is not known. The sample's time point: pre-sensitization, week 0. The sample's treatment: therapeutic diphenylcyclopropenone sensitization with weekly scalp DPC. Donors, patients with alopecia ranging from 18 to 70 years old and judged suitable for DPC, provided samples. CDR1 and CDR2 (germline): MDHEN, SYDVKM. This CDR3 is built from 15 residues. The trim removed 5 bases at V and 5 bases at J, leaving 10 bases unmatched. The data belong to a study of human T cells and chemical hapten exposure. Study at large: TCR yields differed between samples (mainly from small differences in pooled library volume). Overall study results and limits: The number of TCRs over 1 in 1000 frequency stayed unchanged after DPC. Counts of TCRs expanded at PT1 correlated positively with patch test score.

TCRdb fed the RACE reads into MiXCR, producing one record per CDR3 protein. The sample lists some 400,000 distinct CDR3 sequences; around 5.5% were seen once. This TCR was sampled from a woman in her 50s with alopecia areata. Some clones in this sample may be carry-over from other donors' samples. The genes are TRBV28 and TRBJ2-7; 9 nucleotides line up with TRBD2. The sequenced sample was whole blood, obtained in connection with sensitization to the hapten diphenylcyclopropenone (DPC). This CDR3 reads CASSPWREGHHEQYF. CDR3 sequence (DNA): TGTGCCAGCAGTCCGTGGCGGGAGGGCCATCACGAGCAGTACTTC.